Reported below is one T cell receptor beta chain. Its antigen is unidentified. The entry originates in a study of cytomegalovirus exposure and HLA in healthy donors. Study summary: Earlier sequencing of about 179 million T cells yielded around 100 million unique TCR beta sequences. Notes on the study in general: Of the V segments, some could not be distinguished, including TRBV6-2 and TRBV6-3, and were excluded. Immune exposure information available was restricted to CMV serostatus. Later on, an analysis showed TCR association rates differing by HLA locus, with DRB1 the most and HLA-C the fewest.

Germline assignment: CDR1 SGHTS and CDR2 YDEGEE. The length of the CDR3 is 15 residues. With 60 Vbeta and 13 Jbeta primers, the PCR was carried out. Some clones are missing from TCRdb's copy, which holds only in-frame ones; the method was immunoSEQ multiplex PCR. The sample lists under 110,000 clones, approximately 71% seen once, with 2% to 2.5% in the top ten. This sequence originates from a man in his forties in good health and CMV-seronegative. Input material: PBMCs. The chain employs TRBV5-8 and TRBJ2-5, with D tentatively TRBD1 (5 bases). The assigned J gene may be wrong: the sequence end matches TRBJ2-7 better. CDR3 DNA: TGTGCCAGCAGCTGGAGCAGGGCTTTTACCTACGAGCAGTACTTC. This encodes CASSWSRAFTYEQYF.